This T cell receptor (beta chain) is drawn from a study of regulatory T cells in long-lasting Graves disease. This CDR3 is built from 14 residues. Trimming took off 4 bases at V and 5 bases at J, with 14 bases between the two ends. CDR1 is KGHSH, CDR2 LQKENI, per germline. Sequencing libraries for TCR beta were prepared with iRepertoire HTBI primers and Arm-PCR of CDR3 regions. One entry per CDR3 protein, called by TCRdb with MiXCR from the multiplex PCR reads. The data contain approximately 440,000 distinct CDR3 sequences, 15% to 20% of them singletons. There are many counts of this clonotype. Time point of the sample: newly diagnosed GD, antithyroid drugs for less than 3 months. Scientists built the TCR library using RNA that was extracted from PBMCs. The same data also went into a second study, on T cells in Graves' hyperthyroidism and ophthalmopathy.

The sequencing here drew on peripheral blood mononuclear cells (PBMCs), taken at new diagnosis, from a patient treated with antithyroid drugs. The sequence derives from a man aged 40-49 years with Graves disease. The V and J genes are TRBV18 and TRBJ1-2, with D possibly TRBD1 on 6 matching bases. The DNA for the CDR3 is TGTGCCAGCTCACTCATGGACAGAGAGTATGGCTACACCTTC. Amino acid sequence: CASSLMDREYGYTF.